This passage covers 30 T cell receptor beta chains from one sample sequenced in a study of beta chain features in type 1 diabetes. Study findings and constraints: Shorter TCRB CDR3s, moderately but significantly so, were found in Type 1 diabetes patients in all four CD4+ subsets.

Their antigens are not known. Expressed TCRB transcripts were sequenced because the isolated RNA had all been reverse transcribed beforehand. Sequenced by immunoSEQ multiplex PCR; TCRdb stores in-frame clones only, minus some. The sample records about 360,000 clones, 10% to 15% being singletons. The sequencing input was naive CD4+ T cells from blood. The receptors derive from a woman aged 18 to 35 with type 1 diabetes.

In this sample, this clone turned up a few times. This chain joins TRBV4-3 and TRBJ1-2; D is undetermined. Germline V lookup: CDR1 LGHNA, CDR2 YSLEER. The V end was cut by 0 bases, the J end by 8 bases, with 16 bases between. The CDR3 spans 15 residues. CDR3 sequence: CASSQERSGYNGYTF. The CDR3 DNA reads TGCGCCAGCAGCCAAGAGCGGTCCGGGTATAACGGCTACACCTTC.

The chain uses TRBV6-5 and TRBJ1-1; a weak D match, TRBD1 (5 bases). V dropped 2 bases and J dropped 1 base, with 5 bases sitting between them. The length of the CDR3 is 13 residues. The germline V gene encodes CDR1 MNHEY and CDR2 SVGAGI. The CDR3 spells CASSYGQNTEAFF. The CDR3 DNA reads as TGTGCCAGCAGTTACGGACAGAACACTGAAGCTTTCTTT.

This clone was detected only a few times. CDR3 in amino acids: CAWSAYREYTF. The CDR3 nucleotides are TGTGCCTGGAGTGCCTACCGGGAGTACACCTTC. This chain joins TRBV30 and TRBJ1-2; no clear D gene. The germline V gene has CDR1 GTSNPN and CDR2 SVGIG (reference sequence). V gave up 1 base and J gave up 11 bases, with 11 bases separating them. This CDR3 comprises 11 residues.

The V call is TRBV4-3, the J call TRBJ2-1; 12 bases match TRBD2. The CDR3 spans 14 residues. Germline lookup yields CDR1 LGHNA and CDR2 YSLEER. V trimming: 1 base; J trimming: 10 bases; junction bases outside the gene matches: 2. DNA for the CDR3: TGCGCCAGCAGCCAAGGACTAGCGGGAGTAGAGCAGTTCTTC. It translates to CASSQGLAGVEQFF.

The chain employs TRBV6-6 and TRBJ1-1; D gene unclear. The CDR3 totals 13 residues. The germline V gene has CDR1 MNHNY and CDR2 SVGAGI (reference sequence). Deletions cut 2 bases from V and 3 bases from J, with 7 bases between. The CDR3 sequence is CASSYREDTEAFF. The DNA for the CDR3 is TGTGCCAGCAGTTACCGCGAGGACACTGAAGCTTTCTTT.

The rearrangement links TRBV6-5 to TRBJ1-4; possibly TRBD1 for D (6 bases). From germline, CDR1 is MNHEY and CDR2 SVGAGI. The CDR3 length is 15 residues. V shed 4 bases and J shed 8 bases, with 17 bases lying between them. The CDR3 sequence is CASSLSTGEGEKLFF. CDR3 DNA sequence: TGTGCCAGCAGTTTATCGACAGGAGAAGGGGAAAAACTGTTTTTT.

This clone has only a few counts. The chain uses TRBV6-6 and TRBJ1-2, with a weak D call TRBD1 (5 bases). The germline V gene has CDR1 MNHNY and CDR2 SVGAGI (reference sequence). The CDR3 spans 15 residues. V was pared by 7 bases and J by 4 bases, with 19 bases between. The CDR3 here is CASTDSGGSFYGYTF. Here the CDR3 DNA reads TGTGCCAGCACTGACTCCGGGGGTAGCTTCTATGGCTACACCTTC.

V is TRBV13 and J is TRBJ1-1; D possibly corresponds to TRBD1 (5 bases). Per the germline V gene, CDR1 is PRHDT and CDR2 is FYEKMQ (reference sequence). Trimming took 5 bases from V and 1 from J, leaving 14 bases between them. The CDR3 has 15 amino acids. The CDR3 nucleotides read TGTGCCAGCAGCGTCTCACAGGCTCGGAACACTGAAGCTTTCTTT. The encoded protein is CASSVSQARNTEAFF.

This clone came up a few times. This chain connects TRBV5-1 to TRBJ2-3; D perhaps matches TRBD2 (6 bases). Trimming removed 4 bases at V and 14 bases at J, with 17 bases between. Germline assignment: CDR1 SGHRS and CDR2 YFSETQ. This CDR3 comprises 12 residues. DNA for the CDR3: TGCGCCAGCAGCATACCGGGGGTGGTGCCGTATTTT. Translated, it gives CASSIPGVVPYF.

This chain connects TRBV11-2 to TRBJ2-7; D gene unclear. Trimming cost V 5 bases and J 6 bases, with 8 bases left between them. This CDR3 has 11 amino acids. Germline-derived CDR1 and CDR2 are SGHAT and FQNNGV. CDR3 DNA: TGTGCCAGCAGCCCACAAATCGAGCAGTACTTC. It codes for CASSPQIEQYF.

The chain is built from TRBV18 and TRBJ2-7, with 7 bases identical to TRBD1. Looked up from germline, CDR1 is KGHSH and CDR2 is LQKENI. CDR3 length: 14 residues. V shed 4 bases and J 5 bases; nucleotides not matched to a gene: 8. The CDR3 coding sequence is TGTGCCAGCTCACTTGTACAGGGGCTGGACGAGCAGTACTTC. Translation: CASSLVQGLDEQYF.

This clone was detected only a few times. The V call is TRBV5-4, the J call TRBJ2-2, with D possibly being TRBD1 (5 bases). From germline, CDR1 is SGHNT and CDR2 YYREEE (reference sequence). Between the trimmed V and J ends, which lost 0 bases and 4 bases, there was a span of 10 bases. There are 15 residues in the CDR3. CDR3: CASSLGGLRTGELFF. Here the CDR3 DNA reads TGTGCCAGCAGCTTGGGGGGCCTACGCACCGGGGAGCTGTTTTTT.

Only a few counts were recorded for this clone. At one of its ends the junction is not consistent with the germline gene, which may arise from a read error. The V call is TRBV10-3, the J call TRBJ2-7; D is perhaps TRBD1 (6 bases). Germline V lookup: CDR1 ENHRY, CDR2 SYGVKD. The CDR3 sequence is 12 residues long. The CDR3 nucleotides are TGTGCCATCAGTGTACAACAGGGTTCAATTTCCTTC. The encoded protein is CAISVQQGSISF.

This clone came up a few times. V is TRBV7-2 and J is TRBJ2-3, with TRBD2 identical over 8 bases. V lost 5 bases and J lost 2; bases outside the gene matches: 15. This CDR3 has 18 amino acids. Per germline, CDR1 SGHTA and CDR2 FQGNSA. Here the CDR3 reads CASSPIHGTRIDTDTQYF. In DNA, the CDR3 is TGTGCCAGCAGCCCCATTCACGGGACTAGGATTGACACAGATACGCAGTATTTT. The full variable domain, rest sourced from reference TRBV7-2 and TRBJ2-3, is GAGVSQSPSNKVTEKGKDVELRCDPISGHTALYWYRQSLGQGLEFLIYFQGNSAPDKSGLPSDRFSAERTGGSVSTLTIQRTQQEDSAVYLCASSPIHGTRIDTDTQYFGPGTRLTVL.

The J gene is TRBJ2-3, the V gene TRBV4-2; a possible D gene is TRBD2 (6 bases). The ends were cut back, 3 bases at V and 3 bases at J, with 13 bases in the middle. From germline, CDR1 is LGHNA and CDR2 YNFKEQ. The length of the CDR3 is 15 residues. The CDR3 here is CASSQEDYLTDTQYF. In DNA, the CDR3 is TGTGCCAGCAGCCAGGAGGACTATTTGACAGATACGCAGTATTTT.

This chain uses TRBV9 with TRBJ1-2, with 11 nucleotides matching TRBD1. Germline V gene lookup returns CDR1 SGDLS and CDR2 YYNGEE. Germline trimming cut 4 bases from V and 6 bases from J; bases unmatched to any gene: 8. The CDR3 extends over 15 amino acids. CDR3 in DNA: TGTGCCAGCAGCACCCGGGACAGGGGGTACGATGGCTACACCTTC. It translates to CASSTRDRGYDGYTF. Filled out from reference TRBV9 and TRBJ1-2, the complete variable domain reads DSGVTQTPKHLITATGQRVTLRCSPRSGDLSVYWYQQSLDQGLQFLIQYYNGEERAKGNILERFSAQQFPDLHSELNLSSLELGDSALYFCASSTRDRGYDGYTFGSGTRLTVV.

The chain carries TRBV19 and TRBJ1-6; a possible D gene is TRBD1 (6 bases). Trimming left V 9 bases short and J 7 bases short, with 19 bases between. Germline CDR1 is LNHDA and CDR2 is SQIVND (reference sequence). The CDR3 is made up of 15 amino acids. In DNA form, the CDR3 reads TGTGCCAGCCAGTACGGGACACCTCTAAATTCACCCCTCCACTTT. Translated, it gives CASQYGTPLNSPLHF.

The chain uses TRBV14 and TRBJ1-1, with D unresolved. V lost 8 bases, J lost 4 bases, and 14 bases lay in between. The germline V gene encodes CDR1 SGHDN and CDR2 FVKESK. The CDR3 runs to 13 residues. The CDR3 spells CASRKFAATEAFF. Written as DNA, the CDR3 is TGTGCCAGCCGGAAATTCGCGGCCACTGAAGCTTTCTTT.

The V call is TRBV5-4, the J call TRBJ1-1; 7 bases are shared with TRBD1. Per the germline V gene, CDR1 is SGHNT and CDR2 is YYREEE (reference sequence). V shed 4 bases and J 2 bases; nucleotides not matched to a gene: 11. The CDR3 consists of 16 residues. CDR3 region: CASSEKGDRANTEAFF. The CDR3 nucleotides read TGTGCCAGCAGCGAAAAAGGTGACAGGGCTAACACTGAAGCTTTCTTT.

The chain combines TRBV7-9 with TRBJ2-1, with 9 bases matching TRBD2. V lost 4 bases, J lost 6 bases, and 7 bases stayed unmatched. Per the germline V gene, CDR1 is SEHNR and CDR2 is FQNEAQ (reference sequence). The CDR3 spans 15 residues. DNA for the CDR3: TGTGCCAGCAGCTATAGCGGGGGTTCCCTCAATGAGCAGTTCTTC. Amino acids: CASSYSGGSLNEQFF.

The CDR3 is CSARAETQYF. The DNA for the CDR3 is TGCAGTGCGAGGGCCGAGACCCAGTACTTC. V gene TRBV20-1 combines with J gene TRBJ2-5; perhaps TRBD2 as D (5 bases). Germline CDR1 reads DFQATT; CDR2 reads SNEGSKA (reference sequence). The CDR3 is made up of 10 amino acids. V was pared by 6 bases and J by 5 bases, with 7 bases between.

The J gene is TRBJ1-4, the V gene TRBV7-9; D not resolved. V lost 4 bases and J lost 1, with 7 bases in between. The CDR3 totals 14 residues. Per germline, CDR1 SEHNR and CDR2 FQNEAQ (reference sequence). CDR3 DNA: TGTGCCAGCAGCTCACGGAGAACTAATGAAAAACTGTTTTTT. The encoded protein is CASSSRRTNEKLFF.

V and J are TRBV6-5 and TRBJ1-2, with TRBD1 identical over 9 bases. V lost 11 bases and J lost 5; bases outside the gene matches: 9. CDR1 is MNHEY and CDR2 is SVGAGI in the germline V gene. The CDR3 is 13 residues long. The CDR3 loop reads CAGHRGLEYGYTF. The CDR3 nucleotides are TGTGCCGGACACAGGGGGCTCGAGTATGGCTACACCTTC.

A few counts support this clone. The V and J genes are TRBV9 and TRBJ2-5, with 7 bases lining up with TRBD2. Germline CDR1 reads SGDLS; CDR2 reads YYNGEE. The V gene end was trimmed by 4 bases and the J gene end by 4 bases; junction bases not matched to a gene: 13. This CDR3 has 16 residues. CDR3 coding DNA: TGTGCCAGCAGCCCTAGAGGGGCGGGGGTTGTAGAGACCCAGTACTTC. This encodes CASSPRGAGVVETQYF.

This clone was seen a few times. This chain connects TRBV6-5 to TRBJ1-5; D not certain. V was cut by 0 bases and J by 3 bases, with 9 bases left in between. This CDR3 is 15 amino acids long. Germline loops: CDR1 MNHEY, CDR2 SVGAGI. CDR3: CASSYSAVFNQPQHF. The CDR3 bases are TGTGCCAGCAGTTACTCGGCGGTTTTCAATCAGCCCCAGCATTTT.

The chain combines TRBV5-6 with TRBJ2-5, with TRBD2 matching 7 bases. The CDR3 is 15 amino acids. J lost 9 bases, V lost 4 bases, and 15 bases had no gene match. Germline-derived CDR1 and CDR2 are SGHDT and YYEEEE. The CDR3: CASSGAGTAGGAQYF. The CDR3 DNA is TGTGCCAGCAGCGGAGCGGGGACCGCAGGCGGGGCCCAGTACTTC.

This chain connects TRBV19 to TRBJ2-3, with a possible D match to TRBD2 (5 bases). The CDR3 is made up of 14 amino acids. The V gene lost 1 base and the J gene lost 5 bases, with 10 bases spanning the gap. Germline CDR1 LNHDA, CDR2 SQIVND (reference sequence). The CDR3 reads CASSIGTFRDTQYF. The DNA of the CDR3 is TGTGCCAGTAGTATAGGGACTTTCCGAGATACGCAGTATTTT.

The V and J genes are TRBV12-5 and TRBJ1-2; D gene uncertain. The CDR3 runs 12 residues. The germline V gene encodes CDR1 LGHNT and CDR2 FRNRAP. V was clipped by 5 bases and J by 3 bases, with 7 bases between them. The CDR3: CASGVGDYGYTF. CDR3 in DNA: TGTGCTAGTGGTGTCGGGGACTATGGCTACACCTTC.

This clone was detected only a few times. V is TRBV13 and J is TRBJ2-1; the match to TRBD2 covers 10 bases. The CDR3 is 18 residues long. V gave up 5 bases and J gave up 0 bases; unmatched junction bases: 10. Germline assignment: CDR1 PRHDT and CDR2 FYEKMQ (reference sequence). CDR3 bases: TGTGCCAGCAGCACCCTAGCGGGGGCCATCCCCTCCTACAATGAGCAGTTCTTC. Translation gives CASSTLAGAIPSYNEQFF.

This clone came up a few times. The chain has TRBV10-3 and TRBJ2-7, with a weak D call TRBD1 (5 bases). Germline V gene data show CDR1 as ENHRY and CDR2 as SYGVKD. CDR3 length: 13 residues. The V and J ends lost 11 bases and 2 bases respectively, with 16 bases between them. CDR3 sequence reads: CAAVDSPPYEQYF. The CDR3 DNA follows: TGTGCCGCCGTCGACAGTCCCCCCTACGAGCAGTACTTC.